Described below is a single T cell receptor (beta chain) sequence and its context. Per the germline V gene, CDR1 is MGHDK and CDR2 is SYGVNS. V lost 3 bases to trimming and J lost 8 bases; unmatched junction nucleotides: 11. CDR3 size: 16 residues. A second PCR, run for roughly 7 to 11 cycles, used a sample-barcoded 5' primer plus a J-beta primer mix. TCRdb reprocessed the 5' RACE reads via MiXCR and lists one record per CDR3 protein. The sample carries hundreds of thousands of distinct CDR3 sequences, roughly 60% recorded once. The data were taken from a study of blood T cells in healthy people across ages.

Material: blood. The TCR comes from a man in his thirties or forties in good health. The V and J genes are TRBV25-1 and TRBJ2-1; TRBD2 agrees at 9 bases. The CDR3 DNA reads as TGTGCCAGCAGTGACCTCCCGGCGGGGGGGCGGGATGAGCAGTTCTTC. Amino acids: CASSDLPAGGRDEQFF.